A single sample is the source of the 30 T cell receptor beta chains below, sequenced in a study of T cell responses to AZD1222 COVID-19 vaccine. Generated by immunoSEQ multiplex PCR, the TCRdb table keeps only in-frame clones and is missing some. The sample has 150,000 or so clones, over 75% seen once. Here the sequenced sample was peripheral blood, taken on day 0 of AZD1222 vaccination. The receptors come from an adult in good health.

This clone has just one count. This chain uses TRBV16 with TRBJ2-2; D is unclear. Germline-derived CDR1 and CDR2 are KGHSY and FQNENV. The V end lost 0 bases, the J end lost 6 bases, and 5 bases lay between the germline ends. The CDR3 contains 13 residues. The CDR3 region is CASSQSLAGELFF. The DNA for the CDR3 is TGTGCCAGCAGCCAATCTCTAGCCGGGGAGCTGTTTTTT.

This chain connects TRBV7-9 to TRBJ2-6, with D perhaps assigned TRBD1 or TRBD2 (5 bases each). V dropped 2 bases and J dropped 2 bases, with 10 bases sitting between them. This CDR3 contains 16 residues. From germline, CDR1 is SEHNR and CDR2 FQNEAQ (reference sequence). In DNA, the CDR3 is TGTGCCAGCAGCTTAATGTGGGGACCTGGGGCCAACGTCCTGACTTTC. Translating gives CASSLMWGPGANVLTF.

The chain has TRBV9 and TRBJ1-2; 8 bases align to TRBD1. CDR1 and CDR2 (germline): SGDLS, YYNGEE. V was clipped by 0 bases and J by 6 bases; unmatched bases: 4. The CDR3 has 14 amino acids. CDR3 sequence (DNA): TGTGCCAGCAGCGTAGACGACAGGGGAGATGGCTACACCTTC. Translating gives CASSVDDRGDGYTF.

The chain uses TRBV4-3 and TRBJ1-2; D perhaps matches TRBD1 (6 bases). Germline-derived CDR1 and CDR2 are LGHNA and YSLEER. The CDR3 is 17 residues long. V lost 0 bases to trimming and J lost 7 bases, with 21 bases between them. The CDR3 DNA reads TGCGCCAGCAGCCAAGATGTCGGTTATCTGGCAGGGGCTGGCTACACCTTC. This sequence encodes CASSQDVGYLAGAGYTF.

The rearrangement links TRBV9 to TRBJ1-1; the match to TRBD1 covers 7 bases. V was clipped by 0 bases and J by 1 base; unmatched bases: 6. In germline, CDR1 is SGDLS, CDR2 YYNGEE. This CDR3 has 16 residues. The chain's CDR3 is CASSVGLTGSNTEAFF. The CDR3, as DNA: TGTGCCAGCAGCGTAGGGTTGACAGGGTCGAACACTGAAGCTTTCTTT.

The chain joins TRBV5-1 to TRBJ2-2; 8 bases are a match to TRBD1. J lost 4 bases, V lost 1 base, and 0 bases had no gene match. The CDR3 sequence is 14 residues long. CDR1 is SGHRS and CDR2 is YFSETQ in the germline V gene. This CDR3 reads CASSLTGGTGELFF. The CDR3 DNA sequence: TGCGCCAGCAGCTTGACAGGGGGCACCGGGGAGCTGTTTTTT.

This clone has a single count. The CDR3 DNA reads TGTGCCACTTCAAGAAGCGAGTACAATGAGCAGTTCTTC. As protein: CATSRSEYNEQFF. V is TRBV24-1 and J is TRBJ2-1; D is uncertain. The ends were cut back, 10 bases at V and 4 bases at J, with 13 bases in the middle. Germline lookup yields CDR1 KGHDR and CDR2 SFDVKD. This CDR3 spans 13 amino acids.

V is TRBV5-1 and J is TRBJ2-3; weak D call: TRBD2 (5 bases). Germline-derived CDR1 and CDR2 are SGHRS and YFSETQ. There are 13 residues in the CDR3. The V gene lost 1 base and the J gene lost 7 bases, with 10 bases spanning the gap. The CDR3 loop reads CASSLTGFYTQYF. The DNA of the CDR3 is TGCGCCAGCAGCTTGACGGGGTTTTATACGCAGTATTTT.

In DNA, the CDR3 is TGTGCCAGCAGCTTAGCCCCAGAATCCCTCGAGCAGTACTTC. It translates to CASSLAPESLEQYF. This chain connects TRBV11-1 to TRBJ2-7; D not certain. V was pared by 0 bases and J by 6 bases, with 12 bases between. This CDR3 is 14 amino acids long. CDR1 is SGHAT and CDR2 is FQDESV in the germline V gene (reference sequence).

The chain employs TRBV19 and TRBJ1-1; D uncertain. Germline V lookup: CDR1 LNHDA, CDR2 SQIVND (reference sequence). With 5 bases removed from V and 5 bases from J, the gap between germline ends came to 18 bases. The CDR3 is 15 amino acids. The CDR3 DNA reads as TGTGCCAGTAGTCCGCAGACGGGGATGAGAACTGAAGCTTTCTTT. It is translated as CASSPQTGMRTEAFF.

The chain employs TRBV15 and TRBJ2-1, with 7 bases that match TRBD2. The ends lost 0 bases at V and 9 bases at J; junction bases unmatched: 8. This CDR3 is 15 amino acids long. Per the germline V gene, CDR1 is LNHNV and CDR2 is YYDKDF (reference sequence). The CDR3 bases are TGTGCCACCAGCAGAGAACTGGGAGGGGTGGGTGAGCAGTTCTTC. Translation: CATSRELGGVGEQFF.

The chain uses TRBV14 and TRBJ2-5; TRBD2 agrees at 7 bases. In germline, CDR1 is SGHDN, CDR2 FVKESK. There are 18 residues in the CDR3. V gave up 4 bases and J gave up 0 bases; unmatched junction bases: 14. This CDR3 reads CASSPDPRGLGYQETQYF. The CDR3 nucleotides read TGTGCCAGCAGCCCCGACCCGCGAGGACTAGGGTACCAAGAGACCCAGTACTTC.

The J gene is TRBJ1-1, the V gene TRBV29-1, with TRBD1 as a possible D gene (6 bases). CDR3 length equals 13 residues. V lost 7 bases, J lost 3 bases, and 15 bases lay in between. Germline CDR1 is SQVTM and CDR2 is ANQGSEA. CDR3 in DNA: TGCAGCGCCAAACAGGGTCTGGACACTGAAGCTTTCTTT. This codes for CSAKQGLDTEAFF.

The chain has TRBV15 and TRBJ1-5; D remains unclear. Germline V gives CDR1 LNHNV, CDR2 YYDKDF (reference sequence). Trimming stripped 2 bases from V and 0 bases from J, with 5 bases between. The CDR3 spans 14 residues. The CDR3 spells CATSRSGSNQPQHF. The CDR3 region has the DNA TGTGCCACCAGCAGATCCGGTAGCAATCAGCCCCAGCATTTT. The whole variable domain, filled in from reference TRBV15 and TRBJ1-5, reads DAMVIQNPRYQVTQFGKPVTLSCSQTLNHNVMYWYQQKSSQAPKLLFHYYDKDFNNEADTPDNFQSRRPNTSFCFLDIRSPGLGDTAMYLCATSRSGSNQPQHFGDGTRLSIL.

The chain combines TRBV9 with TRBJ1-3; perhaps TRBD1 as D (5 bases). The germline V and J ends were trimmed by 3 bases and 7 bases, with 5 bases remaining between them. This CDR3 has 11 amino acids. In germline, CDR1 is SGDLS, CDR2 YYNGEE. The CDR3 DNA reads TGTGCCAGCAGCGGGGGGAACACCATATATTTT. Translating gives CASSGGNTIYF. Full variable domain (missing parts from reference TRBV9 and TRBJ1-3): DSGVTQTPKHLITATGQRVTLRCSPRSGDLSVYWYQQSLDQGLQFLIQYYNGEERAKGNILERFSAQQFPDLHSELNLSSLELGDSALYFCASSGGNTIYFGEGSWLTVV.

The rearrangement links TRBV28 to TRBJ2-3, with 8 bases that match TRBD1. CDR1 and CDR2 (germline): MDHEN, SYDVKM. CDR3 length equals 16 residues. V was clipped by 5 bases and J by 5 bases; unmatched bases: 12. The CDR3 loop is CASSTGTGAFGDTQYF. CDR3 bases: TGTGCCAGCAGTACCGGGACAGGCGCCTTTGGAGATACGCAGTATTTT.

V gene TRBV7-8 combines with J gene TRBJ2-2; TRBD2 aligns across 7 bases. The V gene's germline CDR1 is SGHVS and CDR2 FQNEAQ. The CDR3 is 18 residues long. The junction had 11 bases not matched to a gene; V was cut back by 1 base and J by 3 bases. CDR3 sequence (DNA): TGTGCCAGCAGCTTAGGTCTTCTAGCGGTACTTGACACCGGGGAGCTGTTTTTT. Translation gives CASSLGLLAVLDTGELFF.

This rearrangement joins TRBV9 to TRBJ1-1; D is unresolved. Germline CDR1 is SGDLS and CDR2 is YYNGEE. The V and J ends lost 4 bases and 3 bases respectively, with 13 bases between them. This CDR3 region has 14 residues. CDR3 in DNA: TGTGCCAGCAGCTTAGCGGGTGGATACACTGAAGCTTTCTTT. Its translation: CASSLAGGYTEAFF.

The chain links TRBV7-2 to TRBJ2-3; the D gene is possibly TRBD1 (6 bases). With 2 bases removed from V and 0 bases from J, the gap between germline ends came to 12 bases. This CDR3 is 16 amino acids long. Germline CDR1 reads SGHTA; CDR2 reads FQGNSA. The DNA of the CDR3 is TGTGCCAGCAGCTTACACAGGGTATCTAGCACAGATACGCAGTATTTT. It yields the protein CASSLHRVSSTDTQYF.

The chain carries TRBV6-2 or TRBV6-3 and TRBJ2-5, with 8 bases aligning to TRBD1. Looked up from germline, CDR1 is MNHEY and CDR2 is SVGEGT. V lost 0 bases to trimming and J lost 4 bases; unmatched junction nucleotides: 4. The CDR3 is 15 residues long. Here the CDR3 reads CASSYSTGEIETQYF. The CDR3 bases are TGTGCCAGCAGTTACTCGACAGGGGAGATAGAGACCCAGTACTTC.

CDR3 region: CATSREFRTGYNEQFF. The CDR3 DNA follows: TGTGCCACCAGCAGAGAATTTAGGACAGGGTACAATGAGCAGTTCTTC. This chain links TRBV15 with TRBJ2-1; the match to TRBD1 covers 8 bases. The CDR3 extends over 16 amino acids. V lost 0 bases to trimming and J lost 4 bases; unmatched junction nucleotides: 5. Germline V gene data show CDR1 as LNHNV and CDR2 as YYDKDF (reference sequence).

The chain joins TRBV27 to TRBJ2-3; D ambiguous. This CDR3 comprises 13 residues. Trimming cost V 6 bases and J 9 bases, with 16 bases left between them. The germline V gene has CDR1 MNHEY and CDR2 SMNVEV (reference sequence). The CDR3 DNA reads TGTGCCAGCAGGAAACCCCCGTTGCCCACGCAGTATTTT. Translating it yields CASRKPPLPTQYF.

V gene TRBV19 combines with J gene TRBJ1-3; possibly TRBD1 for D (6 bases). Trimming pared 10 bases from V and 0 bases from J, leaving 16 bases between. Germline values: CDR1 LNHDA, CDR2 SQIVND (reference sequence). This CDR3 has 15 residues. The CDR3 sequence is CATHRGANSGNTIYF. CDR3 nucleotides: TGTGCCACCCACCGGGGGGCCAACTCTGGAAACACCATATATTTT.

In its sample, this clone was seen a few times. J is TRBJ1-1 and V is TRBV6-5; D is ambiguous. Trimming took 6 bases from V and 7 from J, leaving 15 bases between them. Germline V CDR1 and CDR2: MNHEY, SVGAGI. The CDR3 totals 13 residues. The chain's CDR3 is CASSSFGYGEAFF. The CDR3 nucleotides read TGTGCCAGCAGCTCTTTCGGGTACGGTGAAGCTTTCTTT.

The rearrangement uses TRBV27 and TRBJ2-7; D is uncertain. This CDR3 comprises 15 residues. Between the trimmed V and J ends, which lost 6 bases and 3 bases, there was a span of 18 bases. Germline V gene lookup returns CDR1 MNHEY and CDR2 SMNVEV (reference sequence). The CDR3 nucleotides read TGTGCCAGCAGGTCCCAAGGTTTAGTCAACTACGAGCAGTACTTC. Protein product: CASRSQGLVNYEQYF.

The gene calls are TRBV3-1 (or the pseudogene TRBV3-2) and TRBJ2-1; 8 positions match TRBD2. This CDR3 region has 12 residues. V lost 1 base, J lost 13 bases, and 3 bases stayed unmatched. The germline V gene has CDR1 LGHDT and CDR2 YNNKEL (reference sequence). The DNA for the CDR3 is TGTGCCAGCAGCCAAGGGACTAGCCATCAGTTCTTC. Translating it yields CASSQGTSHQFF.

The V call is TRBV5-1, the J call TRBJ1-2; D unclear. In germline, CDR1 is SGHRS, CDR2 YFSETQ. This CDR3 comprises 12 residues. V gave up 5 bases and J gave up 4 bases, with 9 bases separating them. DNA of the CDR3: TGCGCCAGCAGGCAAGGGTTCTATGGCTACACCTTC. The encoded protein is CASRQGFYGYTF.

The chain is built from TRBV28 and TRBJ1-6; D might be TRBD1 (5 bases). The CDR3 runs 18 residues. Germline V CDR1 and CDR2: MDHEN, SYDVKM. V lost 7 bases and J lost 7, with 26 bases in between. This CDR3 reads CASTLARAGLPGNSPLHF. The CDR3 DNA is TGTGCCAGCACCCTTGCCAGGGCAGGGCTACCCGGGAATTCACCCCTCCACTTT.

The chain has TRBV19 and TRBJ2-1; 16 positions agree with TRBD2. Germline CDR1 and CDR2: LNHDA and SQIVND (reference sequence). The length of the CDR3 is 17 residues. The ends lost 3 bases at V and 8 bases at J; junction bases unmatched: 7. CDR3 sequence (DNA): TGTGCCAGTAGTATCGGCCGGGGACTAGCGGGAGGGTATGAGCAGTTCTTC. Translation gives CASSIGRGLAGGYEQFF.

The chain combines TRBV24-1 with TRBJ1-5; D uncertain. This CDR3 region has 12 residues. Germline CDR1 reads KGHDR; CDR2 reads SFDVKD. Trimming stripped 1 base from V and 10 bases from J, with 7 bases between. DNA of the CDR3: TGTGCCACCAGTGATTTAGTCGGTCCCCAGCATTTT. Residues: CATSDLVGPQHF.